This T cell receptor beta chain was captured by sequencing in a study of post-analysis software for immune sequencing data. Whole-study results and caveats: Compared with controls, patients had more of about 5 TRBV segments, including TRBV5-6, TRBV5-1 and TRBV20-1.

With regard to this clonotype: Antigen specificity is unknown.

V dropped 5 bases and J dropped 1; count of bases not matched to a gene: 3. The germline CDR1 and CDR2 sequences are SGHAT and FQNNGV. There are 15 residues in the CDR3. Each TCR beta cDNA library carried unique molecular identifiers. MiXCR was run by TCRdb on the PCR reads, yielding one entry per CDR3 protein. The sample shows roughly 870,000 distinct CDR3 sequences, roughly 50% of them seen only once. Sequencing was performed on blood. This receptor was identified in a girl aged 10 to 17 with multiple sclerosis. The V and J genes are TRBV11-2 and TRBJ1-5; 9 nucleotides agree with TRBD1. The CDR3 bases are TGTGCCAGCAGCCAGGGGACAGGGAGCAATCAGCCCCAGCATTTT. Amino acids: CASSQGTGSNQPQHF.